The present TCR beta chain was sequenced within a study of metastatic and nonmetastatic thyroid tumors. Findings and caveats of the study: It was reported that TCR beta diversity was significantly higher in malignant thyroid tumors than benign nodules, in blood and tumor.

TCRdb used MiXCR to call clones anew from the PCR reads. Among around 20,000 clones listed, roughly 15% were seen once. This clone was seen once. Its antigen is not identified. CDR1 is GTSNPN, CDR2 SVGIG, per germline (reference sequence). The length of the CDR3 is 14 residues. Trimming at V came to 5 bases and at J to 3 bases, leaving 7 bases not matched to a gene. Each patient went into thyroid surgery without having received any treatment. The sequence was collected from a male donor with papillary thyroid cancer or a benign thyroid nodule (not recorded which). Some clones in this sample may be carry-over from other donors' samples. The material sequenced was blood. The chain combines TRBV30 with TRBJ1-1, with 9 bases fitting TRBD1. The CDR3 sequence is CAWETGDRDTEAFF. The CDR3 DNA reads as TGTGCCTGGGAGACCGGGGACAGGGACACTGAAGCTTTCTTT.